The rows below give T cell receptor beta chains drawn from one sample of a study of beta chain features in type 1 diabetes. Clones were read by immunoSEQ multiplex PCR, and TCRdb kept only the in-frame ones, dropping some. The table lists a few hundred thousand clones, approximately 13% of them singletons. Input material: naive CD4+ T cells from blood. These receptor sequences come from a man younger than 45 with type 1 diabetes. Both conserved end residues are part of each CDR3. D genes are given only for firm matches. Clone size appears in some rows only: once, few, many, or a class for an expanded clone.

-,TRBJ2-2,-,TRBV9,TGTGCCAGCAGTAAGAACACCGGGGAGCTGTTTTTT,CASSKNTGELFF
TRBD1,TRBJ1-2,-,TRBV10-3,TGTGCCATCACCGACAGGACAGGCGGCTATGGCTACACCTTC,CAITDRTGGYGYTF
-,TRBJ2-2,-,TRBV9,TGTGCCAGCAGCGTACGGGGTAGCGACAACACCGGGGAGCTGTTTTTT,CASSVRGSDNTGELFF
-,TRBJ2-6,-,TRBV5-4,TGTGCCAGCAGCTTGGTGGGGGCAGTAGGGGCCAACGTCCTGACTTTC,CASSLVGAVGANVLTF
-,TRBJ1-5,few,TRBV30,TGTGCCTGGAATAAAAAGGGACAAGCGAGCAATCAGCCCCAGCATTTT,CAWNKKGQASNQPQHF
-,TRBJ2-5,few,TRBV5-4,TGTGCCAGCAGCCTGGGACTCCAAGAGACCCAGTACTTC,CASSLGLQETQYF
TRBD1,TRBJ1-1,few,TRBV19,TGTGCCACCAAGGGCCGGGACAGCCAGAACACTGAAGCTTTCTTT,CATKGRDSQNTEAFF
-,TRBJ2-2,few,TRBV11-2,TGTGCCAGCAGTAAAGGAGCCACCGGGGAGCTGTTTTTT,CASSKGATGELFF
TRBD1,TRBJ1-1,few,TRBV5-1,TGCGCCAGCAGCCCAGACGACAGGGGGAACACTGAAGCTTTCTTT,CASSPDDRGNTEAFF
-,TRBJ2-7,-,TRBV6-5,TGTGCCAGCAGAACCGGGAGCTCCTACGAGCAGTACTTC,CASRTGSSYEQYF
TRBD1,TRBJ2-4,-,TRBV13,TGTGCCAGCAGCCGCGGACAGGGTTACATTCAGTACTTC,CASSRGQGYIQYF
-,TRBJ1-2,-,TRBV6-5,TGTGCCAGCAGTTACTCTCAGGGGAGCTATGGCTACACCTTC,CASSYSQGSYGYTF
TRBD1,TRBJ2-2,-,TRBV5-4,TGTGCCAGCACCGGGACAGGGGACAACACCGGGGAGCTGTTTTTT,CASTGTGDNTGELFF
TRBD1,TRBJ1-5,-,TRBV7-8,TGTGCCAGCAGCTTAGCGCCGAGGGGGCCTAACAATCAGCCCCAGCATTTT,CASSLAPRGPNNQPQHF
-,TRBJ1-5,-,TRBV6-1,TGTGCCAGCAGTGAACGGGAGAATCAGCCCCAGCATTTT,CASSERENQPQHF
TRBD2,TRBJ2-2,-,TRBV9,TGTGCCAGCAGCTTAACTAGCGGACGAAACACCGGGGAGCTGTTTTTT,CASSLTSGRNTGELFF
TRBD1,TRBJ2-7,few,TRBV11-3,TGTGCCAGCAGCTTACGGGACAGGGATTACGAGCAGTACTTC,CASSLRDRDYEQYF
-,TRBJ2-4,-,TRBV25-1,TGTGCCAGCAGTGACAGGGTAGCCAAAAACATTCAGTACTTC,CASSDRVAKNIQYF